Listed below are T cell receptor beta chains from one sample, sequenced in a study of response to subunit inactivated influenza vaccine. TCRdb independently ran MiXCR on the RT-PCR reads; one entry per CDR3 protein. The sample has more than 400,000 distinct CDR3 sequences, approximately 11% seen once. Specimen: PBMCs from blood, collected about 40 days after vaccination. The source of these receptors is a man in his fifties who received an inactivated influenza vaccine. The CDR3 runs from the conserved cysteine through the conserved F or W. Fields, in order: V gene, J gene, D gene, clone size, CDR3 protein, CDR3 DNA. A D gene is named only where the DNA matches it firmly. Not every row has a clone size; where given, it reads once, few, many or a size class.

v_gene: TRBV4-3; j_gene: TRBJ2-7; d_gene: NA; abundance: few; CDR3aa: CASSRQTGDEQYF; CDR3nt: TGCGCCAGCAGCCGACAGACAGGTGACGAGCAGTACTTC
v_gene: TRBV20-1; j_gene: TRBJ2-7; d_gene: NA; abundance: many; CDR3aa: CSARRGSSYEQYF; CDR3nt: TGCAGTGCTAGACGGGGCAGCTCCTACGAGCAGTACTTC
v_gene: TRBV20-1; j_gene: TRBJ1-2; d_gene: NA; abundance: few; CDR3aa: CSAEQGFNYGYTF; CDR3nt: TGCAGTGCTGAACAGGGATTTAACTATGGCTACACCTTC
v_gene: TRBV7-6; j_gene: TRBJ1-2; d_gene: TRBD1; abundance: few; CDR3aa: CASSPSPGQGEVGYTF; CDR3nt: TGTGCCAGCAGCCCTAGTCCGGGACAGGGGGAAGTAGGCTACACCTTC
v_gene: TRBV5-1; j_gene: TRBJ1-6; d_gene: NA; abundance: many; CDR3aa: CASSLVGSYNSPLHF; CDR3nt: TGCGCCAGCAGCTTGGTGGGGTCTTATAATTCACCCCTCCACTTT
v_gene: TRBV7-3; j_gene: TRBJ2-2; d_gene: NA; abundance: NA; CDR3aa: CASSQYGANTGELFF; CDR3nt: TGTGCCAGCAGTCAATATGGGGCGAACACCGGGGAGCTGTTTTTT
v_gene: TRBV5-1; j_gene: TRBJ2-3; d_gene: NA; abundance: NA; CDR3aa: CASSFPGRGTDTQYF; CDR3nt: TGCGCCAGCAGCTTCCCAGGGCGAGGCACAGATACGCAGTATTTT
v_gene: TRBV20-1; j_gene: TRBJ2-1; d_gene: TRBD2; abundance: few; CDR3aa: CSAPGRAINEQFF; CDR3nt: TGCAGTGCGCCCGGGAGGGCCATCAATGAGCAGTTCTTC
v_gene: TRBV15; j_gene: TRBJ1-2; d_gene: NA; abundance: NA; CDR3aa: CATSRDRTAYGYTF; CDR3nt: TGTGCCACCAGCAGAGATAGAACAGCCTATGGCTACACCTTC
v_gene: TRBV29-1; j_gene: TRBJ2-1; d_gene: TRBD2; abundance: many; CDR3aa: CSVGTSGSSYNEQFF; CDR3nt: TGCAGCGTTGGGACTAGCGGGTCCTCCTACAATGAGCAGTTCTTC
v_gene: TRBV28; j_gene: TRBJ2-7; d_gene: TRBD2; abundance: NA; CDR3aa: CASSVPLARSSYEQYF; CDR3nt: TGTGCCAGCAGTGTCCCACTAGCGCGCAGCTCCTACGAGCAGTACTTC
v_gene: TRBV5-1; j_gene: TRBJ1-4; d_gene: NA; abundance: NA; CDR3aa: CASSLDGPARNEKLFF; CDR3nt: TGCGCCAGCAGCTTGGATGGCCCAGCGAGGAATGAAAAACTGTTTTTT
v_gene: TRBV6-1; j_gene: TRBJ1-1; d_gene: TRBD1; abundance: NA; CDR3aa: CASSLGQLLNTEAFF; CDR3nt: TGTGCCAGCAGTCTGGGACAGTTATTAAACACTGAAGCTTTCTTT
v_gene: TRBV20-1; j_gene: TRBJ2-1; d_gene: NA; abundance: many; CDR3aa: CSASPYQNRVSSYNEQFF; CDR3nt: TGCAGTGCTTCCCCGTATCAAAACAGGGTTAGCTCCTACAATGAGCAGTTCTTC
v_gene: TRBV11-2; j_gene: TRBJ2-6; d_gene: TRBD2; abundance: NA; CDR3aa: CASRRWGGGPGANVLTF; CDR3nt: TGTGCCAGCCGCCGATGGGGGGGAGGTCCTGGGGCCAACGTCCTGACTTTC
v_gene: TRBV27; j_gene: TRBJ2-1; d_gene: NA; abundance: NA; CDR3aa: CASSFTYSSYNEQFF; CDR3nt: TGTGCCAGCAGCTTCACTTATAGCTCCTACAATGAGCAGTTCTTC
v_gene: TRBV12-3/TRBV12-4; j_gene: TRBJ2-3; d_gene: NA; abundance: many; CDR3aa: CASSPFLGGQADTQYF; CDR3nt: TGTGCCAGCAGCCCGTTTTTGGGGGGGCAGGCAGATACGCAGTATTTT
v_gene: TRBV7-9; j_gene: TRBJ2-7; d_gene: NA; abundance: NA; CDR3aa: CASSFKAYEQYF; CDR3nt: TGTGCCAGCAGCTTTAAAGCCTACGAGCAGTACTTC
v_gene: TRBV28; j_gene: TRBJ2-1; d_gene: NA; abundance: NA; CDR3aa: CASSSGGGSDEQFF; CDR3nt: TGTGCCAGCAGCTCAGGGGGCGGGAGTGATGAGCAGTTCTTC
v_gene: TRBV20-1; j_gene: TRBJ1-1; d_gene: TRBD1; abundance: few; CDR3aa: CSARDRRNTEAFF; CDR3nt: TGCAGTGCTCGGGACAGACGCAACACTGAAGCTTTCTTT
v_gene: TRBV30; j_gene: TRBJ2-7; d_gene: TRBD1; abundance: few; CDR3aa: CAWQGQGAAEQYF; CDR3nt: TGTGCCTGGCAGGGACAGGGGGCGGCCGAGCAGTACTTC
v_gene: TRBV29-1; j_gene: TRBJ2-2; d_gene: NA; abundance: once; CDR3aa: CSVAGSRNTGELFF; CDR3nt: TGCAGCGTTGCAGGATCACGGAACACCGGGGAGCTGTTTTTT
v_gene: TRBV12-3/TRBV12-4; j_gene: TRBJ2-7; d_gene: NA; abundance: few; CDR3aa: CASSGYDSLEEYF; CDR3nt: TGTGCCAGCAGCGGATACGACAGTCTAGAGGAGTACTTC
v_gene: TRBV6-1; j_gene: TRBJ1-1; d_gene: TRBD1; abundance: NA; CDR3aa: CASSRTGQMNTEAFF; CDR3nt: TGTGCCAGCAGTCGCACGGGACAGATGAACACTGAAGCTTTCTTT
v_gene: TRBV12-3/TRBV12-4; j_gene: TRBJ2-1; d_gene: TRBD2; abundance: few; CDR3aa: CASSLGSGLAIPEQFF; CDR3nt: TGTGCCAGCAGTTTGGGGTCGGGACTAGCGATTCCTGAGCAGTTCTTC
v_gene: TRBV7-2; j_gene: TRBJ2-7; d_gene: NA; abundance: many; CDR3aa: CASSLTASEAYEQYF; CDR3nt: TGTGCCAGCAGCTTAACCGCGTCAGAAGCCTACGAGCAGTACTTC
v_gene: TRBV3-1; j_gene: TRBJ1-2; d_gene: NA; abundance: few; CDR3aa: CASSLSVLNYGYTF; CDR3nt: TGTGCCAGCAGCCTCTCAGTCCTTAACTATGGCTACACCTTC
v_gene: TRBV12-3/TRBV12-4; j_gene: TRBJ1-4; d_gene: NA; abundance: few; CDR3aa: CASGNPGGWGNEKLFF; CDR3nt: TGTGCCAGCGGAAACCCTGGGGGGTGGGGTAATGAAAAACTGTTTTTT
v_gene: TRBV3-1; j_gene: TRBJ2-7; d_gene: NA; abundance: NA; CDR3aa: CASSQGGGAGYEQYF; CDR3nt: TGTGCCAGCAGCCAAGGAGGCGGGGCGGGCTACGAGCAGTACTTC
v_gene: TRBV12-3/TRBV12-4; j_gene: TRBJ1-5; d_gene: TRBD1; abundance: few; CDR3aa: CASSPGQGPNQPQHF; CDR3nt: TGTGCCAGCAGCCCGGGACAGGGGCCCAATCAGCCCCAGCATTTT
v_gene: TRBV12-3/TRBV12-4; j_gene: TRBJ1-3; d_gene: TRBD1; abundance: NA; CDR3aa: CASSPPRQGTGNTIYF; CDR3nt: TGTGCCAGCAGTCCTCCCCGACAGGGAACTGGAAACACCATATATTTT
v_gene: TRBV18; j_gene: TRBJ2-7; d_gene: NA; abundance: few; CDR3aa: CASSLNSVYEQYF; CDR3nt: TGTGCCAGCTCCCTAAACAGTGTTTACGAGCAGTACTTC
v_gene: TRBV18; j_gene: TRBJ1-3; d_gene: TRBD1; abundance: few; CDR3aa: CASSPGTGDAGNTIYF; CDR3nt: TGTGCCAGCTCACCAGGGACAGGGGATGCTGGAAACACCATATATTTT
v_gene: TRBV6-2/TRBV6-3; j_gene: TRBJ2-1; d_gene: TRBD1; abundance: many; CDR3aa: CASTGTGVGSSYNEQFF; CDR3nt: TGTGCCAGCACGGGGACAGGGGTGGGTAGCTCCTACAATGAGCAGTTCTTC
v_gene: TRBV5-1; j_gene: TRBJ2-1; d_gene: NA; abundance: few; CDR3aa: CASSVQASGSYNEQFF; CDR3nt: TGCGCCAGCAGCGTCCAGGCTTCTGGGTCCTACAATGAGCAGTTCTTC
v_gene: TRBV20-1; j_gene: TRBJ2-1; d_gene: NA; abundance: many; CDR3aa: CSAQYNEQFF; CDR3nt: TGCAGTGCCCAATACAATGAGCAGTTCTTC
v_gene: TRBV28; j_gene: TRBJ2-1; d_gene: NA; abundance: NA; CDR3aa: CASSPLREQFF; CDR3nt: TGTGCCAGCAGCCCGTTAAGGGAGCAGTTCTTC
v_gene: TRBV4-2; j_gene: TRBJ2-3; d_gene: TRBD2; abundance: NA; CDR3aa: CASSQEPRRLAGIDTQYF; CDR3nt: TGTGCCAGCAGCCAAGAACCCCGACGACTAGCGGGAATAGATACGCAGTATTTT
v_gene: TRBV7-9; j_gene: TRBJ2-7; d_gene: NA; abundance: many; CDR3aa: CASSLNSIYEQYF; CDR3nt: TGTGCCAGCAGCTTGAACAGTATCTACGAGCAGTACTTC
v_gene: TRBV28; j_gene: TRBJ2-5; d_gene: TRBD2; abundance: NA; CDR3aa: CASSSTSVRETQYF; CDR3nt: TGTGCCAGCAGTTCCACTAGCGTCCGTGAGACCCAGTACTTC